These 21 T cell receptor beta chains came from one sample sequenced in a study of OX40 agonist ivuxolimab in advanced cancers. Repertoires were generated with immunoSEQ multiplex PCR, while TCRdb's copy carries only in-frame clones and drops some. In the table there are around 27,000 clones, around 82% of which are singletons. The material sequenced was CD4+ or CD8+ T cells sorted from blood, taken in a trial of the OX40 agonist ivuxolimab. The source is an adult with an advanced solid tumor such as melanoma, head and neck, liver or kidney cancer.

This clone was observed a few times. The CDR3: CASSQQDRSSYNSPLHF. DNA of the CDR3: TGCGCCAGCAGCCAACAGGACAGGAGCTCCTATAATTCACCCCTCCACTTT. This chain links TRBV4-1 with TRBJ1-6, with 7 positions matching TRBD1. CDR1 and CDR2 (germline): MGHRA, YSYEKL. Losses at the gene ends were 2 bases for V and 0 bases for J; bases not matched to a gene: 4. This CDR3 region has 17 residues.

The chain combines TRBV19 with TRBJ1-4, with D possibly being TRBD1 (5 bases). V was shortened by 3 bases and J by 5 bases, with 10 bases between the two germline ends. CDR1 and CDR2 from the germline V gene are LNHDA and SQIVND (reference sequence). The length of the CDR3 is 14 residues. DNA of the CDR3: TGTGCCAGTAGTATCGGGGCTCTCAATGAAAAACTGTTTTTT. Translation gives CASSIGALNEKLFF.

The CDR3 here is CASSPGLIPPYEQYF. CDR3 DNA sequence: TGTGCCAGCAGTCCCGGTCTAATACCGCCCTACGAGCAGTACTTC. The chain employs TRBV27 and TRBJ2-7; D unclear. Germline V gene data show CDR1 as MNHEY and CDR2 as SMNVEV (reference sequence). The CDR3 has 15 amino acids. Deletions cut 5 bases from V and 2 bases from J, with 16 bases between.

The V call is TRBV4-1, the J call TRBJ2-3; D is possibly TRBD2 (5 bases). Germline CDR1 reads MGHRA; CDR2 reads YSYEKL. This CDR3 contains 16 residues. The ends were cut back, 4 bases at V and 1 base at J, with 15 bases in the middle. CDR3 residues: CASSPLGVGGTDTQYF. The CDR3 DNA reads as TGCGCCAGCAGCCCGCTGGGAGTTGGGGGCACAGATACGCAGTATTTT.

The chain combines TRBV30 with TRBJ1-4, with D possibly matching TRBD1 (5 bases). Germline CDR1 is GTSNPN and CDR2 is SVGIG (reference sequence). V lost 2 bases and J lost 11, with 21 bases in between. This CDR3 is built from 15 residues. CDR3 nucleotides: TGTGCCTGGAGTTCGATTGGGGGGGGACCGTGGAAACTGTTTTTT. This sequence encodes CAWSSIGGGPWKLFF.

The chain has TRBV5-4 and TRBJ1-1; D is possibly TRBD1 (6 bases). Germline lookup yields CDR1 SGHNT and CDR2 YYREEE (reference sequence). V lost 2 bases and J lost 4, with 15 bases in between. The CDR3 is made up of 15 amino acids. The CDR3: CASSFKYRGATEAFF. In DNA form, the CDR3 reads TGTGCCAGCAGCTTCAAATATAGGGGGGCCACTGAAGCTTTCTTT.

In nucleotides, the CDR3 is TGCGCCAGCAGCTTCGGGACTAGCGGACTCTACAATGAGCAGTTCTTC. Translating gives CASSFGTSGLYNEQFF. The chain couples TRBV5-1 to TRBJ2-1; TRBD2 agrees at 11 bases. Germline CDR1 reads SGHRS; CDR2 reads YFSETQ. V dropped 2 bases and J dropped 3; count of bases not matched to a gene: 4. This CDR3 is built from 16 residues.

The chain employs TRBV30 and TRBJ2-1, with no clear D. V was shortened by 2 bases and J by 6 bases, with 8 bases between the two germline ends. The V gene's germline CDR1 is GTSNPN and CDR2 SVGIG (reference sequence). There are 12 residues in the CDR3. The CDR3 DNA reads as TGTGCCTGGAGTTTCGGAGCCAATGAGCAGTTCTTC. It yields the protein CAWSFGANEQFF.

This chain uses TRBV4-1 with TRBJ1-5; 7 nucleotides agree with TRBD1. The trim removed 4 bases at V and 7 bases at J, leaving 7 bases unmatched. The CDR3 extends over 14 amino acids. Germline values: CDR1 MGHRA, CDR2 YSYEKL. CDR3 in DNA: TGCGCCAGCAGCCTAGAACAGGGGATACAGCCCCAGCATTTT. Its protein is CASSLEQGIQPQHF.

V gene TRBV27 combines with J gene TRBJ2-7; 8 bases map to TRBD2. Germline trimming cut 3 bases from V and 2 bases from J; bases unmatched to any gene: 12. Germline V CDR1 and CDR2: MNHEY, SMNVEV (reference sequence). The length of the CDR3 is 17 residues. The CDR3 is CASSFWEAAGGPYEQYF. CDR3 DNA: TGTGCCAGCAGTTTTTGGGAGGCGGCGGGAGGCCCCTACGAGCAGTACTTC.

The V call is TRBV5-1, the J call TRBJ2-7, with 9 bases that match TRBD2. Germline trimming cut 5 bases from V and 4 bases from J; bases unmatched to any gene: 13. CDR3 length: 16 residues. Per germline, CDR1 SGHRS and CDR2 YFSETQ. CDR3 amino acids: CASSWSGASGIYEQYF. The CDR3 DNA reads TGCGCCAGCAGTTGGTCGGGGGCTAGCGGGATTTACGAGCAGTACTTC.

The rearrangement joins TRBV28 to TRBJ1-5; D not resolved. CDR1 is MDHEN, CDR2 SYDVKM, per germline. V lost 3 bases and J 0 bases, leaving 3 bases between the germline ends. The CDR3 extends over 13 amino acids. CDR3 protein: CASSLYSNQPQHF. CDR3 DNA: TGTGCCAGCAGTTTGTATAGCAATCAGCCCCAGCATTTT.

This clone was picked up one time. This chain connects TRBV28 to TRBJ1-1; no clear D gene. Germline CDR1 and CDR2: MDHEN and SYDVKM. V dropped 3 bases and J dropped 1 base, with 9 bases sitting between them. The length of the CDR3 is 14 residues. The CDR3 loop reads CASSLWVANTEAFF. The CDR3 region has the DNA TGTGCCAGCAGTTTGTGGGTGGCGAACACTGAAGCTTTCTTT.

This clone was counted once. This rearrangement joins TRBV7-6 to TRBJ2-3, with 9 bases that match TRBD2. This CDR3 contains 16 residues. Germline V gives CDR1 SGHVS, CDR2 FNYEAQ. V was pared by 5 bases and J by 3 bases, with 9 bases of the junction left unmatched. CDR3 amino acids: CASSVGGSGRTDTQYF. CDR3 DNA sequence: TGTGCCAGCAGCGTGGGCGGAAGCGGGAGGACAGATACGCAGTATTTT.

This clone was detected only once. V gene TRBV7-6 combines with J gene TRBJ1-1; D gene unclear. This CDR3 contains 12 residues. V lost 5 bases to trimming and J lost 4 bases, with 8 bases between them. CDR1 is SGHVS, CDR2 FNYEAQ, per germline. CDR3 bases: TGTGCCAGCAGCCAGTTGAGCACTGAAGCTTTCTTT. Protein product: CASSQLSTEAFF. Filled out from reference TRBV7-6 and TRBJ1-1, the complete variable domain reads GAGVSQSPRYKVTKRGQDVALRCDPISGHVSLYWYRQALGQGPEFLTYFNYEAQQDKSGLPNDRFSAERPEGSISTLTIQRTEQRDSAMYRCASSQLSTEAFFGQGTRLTVV.

The rearrangement joins TRBV4-1 to TRBJ2-1; D ambiguous. Per germline, CDR1 MGHRA and CDR2 YSYEKL. CDR3 size: 14 residues. V lost 1 base to trimming and J lost 5 bases, with 9 bases between them. CDR3 protein: CASSQGAFNNEQFF. CDR3 sequence (DNA): TGCGCCAGCAGCCAAGGGGCCTTTAACAATGAGCAGTTCTTC.

Concerning this clone itself: A single base separates this from a much larger clone, so it may be a read error. At the DNA level, this CDR3 is encoded by other sequences in the same sample as well. The chain recombines TRBV7-9 with TRBJ1-4; TRBD1 agrees at 9 bases. Germline CDR1 reads SEHNR; CDR2 reads FQNEAQ (reference sequence). The CDR3 is made up of 15 amino acids. DNA for the CDR3: TGCGCCAGCAGTCAGGACAGGGGTCCTAATGAAAAACTGTTTTTT. This sequence encodes CASSQDRGPNEKLFF.

This chain joins TRBV27 and TRBJ2-7; 7 nucleotides match TRBD1. V shed 4 bases, J shed 7 bases, and the junction held 10 bases outside the gene matches. The CDR3 totals 14 residues. Germline V gives CDR1 MNHEY, CDR2 SMNVEV (reference sequence). DNA for the CDR3: TGTGCCAGCAGTTATCAGGGGGACCAGGGGGAGCAGTACTTC. Its translation is CASSYQGDQGEQYF.

The CDR3 region has the DNA TGTGCCAGCAGCTTACGTCGAGGCGGTGCAGGAGCTTTCTTT. Its protein is CASSLRRGGAGAFF. The chain uses TRBV5-6 and TRBJ1-1, with D hard to call. Germline V gene lookup returns CDR1 SGHDT and CDR2 YYEEEE. The CDR3 covers 14 residues. Trimming removed 2 bases at V and 10 bases at J, with 18 bases between.

This clone was detected a few times. This chain links TRBV27 with TRBJ2-7, with D perhaps assigned TRBD1 or TRBD2 (6 bases each). The CDR3 runs 16 residues. Germline lookup yields CDR1 MNHEY and CDR2 SMNVEV (reference sequence). Trimming took off 6 bases at V and 11 bases at J, with 29 bases between the two ends. The CDR3 region is CASRSLEGGYTTTEYF. For the CDR3, the DNA is TGTGCCAGCAGGTCTTTAGAGGGGGGCTACACGACTACGGAGTACTTC.

The J gene is TRBJ2-5, the V gene TRBV6-1; the D gene is possibly TRBD1 (5 bases). CDR3 length: 14 residues. Germline CDR1 MNHNS, CDR2 SASEGT. The V end was cut by 6 bases, the J end by 5 bases, with 16 bases between. This CDR3 reads CASRPTQGWETQYF. CDR3 coding DNA: TGTGCCAGCAGACCAACTCAGGGCTGGGAGACCCAGTACTTC.